The entry below gives a single T cell receptor (beta chain) sequence along with its context. This clonotype has a count of ten or more. This clone's antigen is unknown. No quality values exist for individual bases; no much larger clone is one base distant. For unsorted PBMC libraries, 2 million PBMCs were used after storage in RNAlater at -80 degrees C until RNA extraction. Multiple sclerosis patients were enrolled in a US clinical protocol under which disease progression was evaluated by magnetic resonance imaging. PBMCs were separated from peripheral blood using Ficoll-Hypaque density gradient centrifugation and then cryopreserved in liquid nitrogen. This sample is drawn from a study of neurological immune-mediated disorders (dated by TCRdb to between 2018 and 2020). For the wider study: Of the approximately 34 multiple sclerosis patients, some 30 had relapsing-remitting MS and 3 had secondary progressive MS. The study compared peripheral blood TCR-beta repertoires of HTLV-I-associated myelopathy (HAM/TSP) patients, multiple sclerosis patients and healthy controls using UMI-based sequencing. The roughly 110 TCR-beta libraries covered PBMC samples along with longitudinal samples, technical triplicates, and paired sorted CD4+ and CD8+ T-cell subsets. Of the approximately 70 subjects in the cohort, roughly 14 were HAM/TSP patients, some 34 were multiple sclerosis patients, and about 20 were healthy controls.

CDR1 and CDR2, looked up from the germline V gene (reference sequence), are DFQATT and SNEGSKA. The germline V and J ends show losses of 5 bases and 6 bases respectively, and no gene match explains 5 bases of the junction. Including cysteine and phenylalanine, the CDR3 has 13 amino acids. Only the CDR3 region is kept as DNA, spanning 39 bases read in frame from base 1. cDNA synthesis used template-switch 5'RACE with a primer carrying a 10-nucleotide random unique molecular identifier tagging each TCR transcript. Every sequencing run yielded over 170 million TCR-beta sequences covering 15-18 subjects. Total RNA was extracted with the RNeasy kit. TCR-beta VDJ regions were amplified with primers for the TCR constant region and the 5'RACE anchor, using the KAPA Real-time Library Amplification kit. A first PCR added sample indexes and Illumina adaptors, after which a second PCR increased the library yield. After Ampure bead purification, the roughly 650 bp TCR product was size-selected on a 2% E-gel SizeSelection system. Before pooling, library quality was checked on a Bioanalyzer, concentration was measured with Qubit, and libraries were quantified with the Kapa Library Quantification kit. An Illumina HiSeq 2500 was used to sequence the libraries paired-end at 2 x 150 bp. To increase sequence diversity, about 25-31% phiX was spiked into each library pool. The original pipeline was this. The quality-filtered reads were processed with the UMI-based MiGEC pipeline, whose error correction step removed more than 75% of the raw TCR sequences. VDJ genes were aligned to IMGT germline references, and each clonotype was defined by a unique CDR3 amino acid sequence together with V-J genes. Clonal expansion, Shannon diversity, and CDR3 relatedness (CalcPairwiseDistances, ClusterSamples) were evaluated with VDJtools, and phylogenetic trees were built with CLCbio workbench. A clone was classed as expanded if it had 8 or more unique UMIs, a cutoff based on coefficient-of-variation modelling across technical triplicates. Through fastp at Q25 and MiXCR, TCRdb rebuilt clones from the public reads, retaining in-frame beta chains. Each entry is one CDR3 protein sequence, shown with its most common DNA and genes. The V and J calls and clone size come from TCRdb's table, not from the authors' own analysis. The sample table contains roughly 43,000 distinct CDR3 sequences; only one count was recorded for around 2% of them. Of the sample, approximately 2.1% falls within the top ten clones.

What the authors observed across the whole study: TCR clonal expansion was highest in HAM/TSP patients and lowest in MS patients, with MS patients falling below even healthy controls. The MS cluster showed no association with clinical or MRI features, and the authors stated that larger cohorts are needed. Phylogenetic analysis grouped repertoires from 18 of 34 MS patients into a cluster of related CDR3 sequences, suggesting a possible repertoire-level signature. Across subjects, expanded clones never shared an identical CDR3 amino acid sequence, which suggests that the TCR-beta repertoires in every group were private.

The rearranged segments are TRBV20-1 and TRBJ2-4; TRBD1 aligns with 9 central bases. Sequencing was performed on PBMCs. The clonotype was recovered from a woman aged 40 to 55 with multiple sclerosis. The nucleotide sequence reads TGCAGTGCTGCGGGACAGGGAGGAAACATTCAGTACTTC. This encodes CSAAGQGGNIQYF.